This T cell receptor beta chain was sequenced for a study of control samples from healthy donors and cancer patients. Method: immunoSEQ multiplex PCR; TCRdb's copy keeps in-frame clones and lacks some. The sample lists 80,000 or so clones; around 92% were seen once. The sequenced material came from blood. The receptor comes from a middle-aged man in good health.

For the CDR3, the DNA is TGTGCCAGCAGGGCCGGGCAGGAAAATGAAAAACTGTTTTTT. The encoded protein is CASRAGQENEKLFF. V gene TRBV7-2 combines with J gene TRBJ1-4; D unresolved. The germline V and J ends were trimmed by 6 bases and 5 bases, with 13 bases remaining between them. The length of the CDR3 is 14 residues. Germline V lookup: CDR1 SGHTA, CDR2 FQGNSA.